These T cell receptor beta chains were read from a single sample in a study of blood T cell repertoires in COVID-19. Profiled with immunoSEQ multiplex PCR; TCRdb holds only in-frame clones, not every one. The sample carries hundreds of thousands of clones, 65% to 85% recorded once. The source material was peripheral blood. These receptors came from a man aged 40-50 years with acute or convalescent COVID-19. Each CDR3 is given with its conserved first and last residue. A D gene is named only where the DNA matches it firmly. A row's size may be missing; if present it is once, few, many or a size class.

V: TRBV6-5; J: TRBJ2-2; D: .; size: .; CDR3: CASRGDANTGELFF; DNA: TGTGCCAGCAGAGGAGACGCGAACACCGGGGAGCTGTTTTTT
V: TRBV5-1; J: TRBJ2-7; D: TRBD2; size: .; CDR3: CASSPGTSGTTYEQYF; DNA: TGCGCCAGCAGCCCAGGGACTAGCGGGACGACCTACGAGCAGTACTTC
V: TRBV4-1; J: TRBJ2-2; D: .; size: .; CDR3: CASSHETASTGELFF; DNA: TGCGCCAGCAGCCATGAGACAGCGTCCACCGGGGAGCTGTTTTTT
V: TRBV19; J: TRBJ2-1; D: TRBD1; size: .; CDR3: CASRDRGDNEQFF; DNA: TGTGCCAGTAGGGACAGGGGGGACAATGAGCAGTTCTTC
V: TRBV6-5; J: TRBJ1-3; D: .; size: .; CDR3: CASSPGTGLGNTIYF; DNA: TGTGCCAGCAGTCCGGGAACAGGGTTGGGAAACACCATATATTTT
V: TRBV10-2; J: TRBJ2-1; D: TRBD2; size: .; CDR3: CASSDTSASSYNEQFF; DNA: TGCGCCAGCAGCGATACTAGCGCGAGCTCCTACAATGAGCAGTTCTTC
V: TRBV19; J: TRBJ1-1; D: TRBD1; size: .; CDR3: CASSNRDRPNTEAFF; DNA: TGTGCCAGTAGTAACCGGGACAGACCGAACACTGAAGCTTTCTTT
V: TRBV29-1; J: TRBJ2-1; D: TRBD1; size: .; CDR3: CSVEDGQGANEQFF; DNA: TGCAGCGTTGAAGATGGGCAGGGGGCGAATGAGCAGTTCTTC
V: TRBV29-1; J: TRBJ1-4; D: .; size: .; CDR3: CSVESEADEKLFF; DNA: TGCAGCGTTGAGAGCGAGGCGGATGAAAAACTGTTTTTT
V: TRBV20-1; J: TRBJ1-4; D: TRBD1; size: .; CDR3: CSASSGTGPEKLFF; DNA: TGCAGTGCTAGTTCCGGGACAGGGCCTGAAAAACTGTTTTTT
V: TRBV19; J: TRBJ1-4; D: .; size: .; CDR3: CASIGSTNEKLFF; DNA: TGTGCCAGTATCGGGTCAACTAATGAAAAACTGTTTTTT
V: TRBV18; J: TRBJ1-6; D: .; size: .; CDR3: CASSPPEESPLHF; DNA: TGTGCCAGCTCACCACCCGAGGAATCACCCCTCCACTTT
V: TRBV18; J: TRBJ2-7; D: .; size: .; CDR3: CASSPPFYEQYF; DNA: TGTGCCAGCTCACCACCCTTCTACGAGCAGTACTTC
V: TRBV5-4; J: TRBJ1-2; D: .; size: .; CDR3: CASNLDSRNYGYTF; DNA: TGTGCCAGCAACCTGGACAGCCGTAACTATGGCTACACCTTC
V: TRBV6-2/TRBV6-3; J: TRBJ2-5; D: .; size: .; CDR3: CASSTAPEHLQETQYF; DNA: TGTGCCAGCAGTACGGCCCCGGAGCACCTTCAAGAGACCCAGTACTTC
V: TRBV4-1; J: TRBJ1-1; D: .; size: .; CDR3: CASSLSQVTNTEAFF; DNA: TGCGCCAGCAGCCTAAGTCAGGTGACGAACACTGAAGCTTTCTTT
V: TRBV6-5; J: TRBJ1-5; D: TRBD1; size: .; CDR3: CASKGQPRPQHF; DNA: TGTGCCAGCAAGGGACAGCCCAGGCCCCAGCATTTT
V: TRBV5-4; J: TRBJ2-1; D: .; size: .; CDR3: CASSNRLTSKEQFF; DNA: TGTGCCAGCAGCAACAGACTAACTAGCAAAGAGCAGTTCTTC
V: TRBV27; J: TRBJ2-7; D: .; size: .; CDR3: CASSVGLTYEQYF; DNA: TGTGCCAGCAGTGTGGGACTTACGTACGAGCAGTACTTC
V: TRBV5-1; J: TRBJ1-6; D: .; size: .; CDR3: CASSLDLNSPLHF; DNA: TGCGCCAGCAGCTTGGATCTTAATTCACCCCTCCACTTT
V: TRBV10-3; J: TRBJ1-1; D: TRBD1; size: .; CDR3: CAISESTQGTEAFF; DNA: TGTGCCATCAGTGAGTCGACACAGGGGACTGAAGCTTTCTTT
V: TRBV19; J: TRBJ1-2; D: TRBD1; size: few; CDR3: CASSMAKNRGLDGYTF; DNA: TGTGCCAGTAGTATGGCCAAAAACAGGGGGCTGGATGGCTACACCTTC
V: TRBV2; J: TRBJ1-4; D: TRBD1; size: .; CDR3: CASKLSGTALEKLFF; DNA: TGTGCCAGCAAACTTTCCGGGACAGCGCTGGAAAAACTGTTTTTT
V: TRBV29-1; J: TRBJ2-7; D: TRBD2; size: .; CDR3: CSVRSRTSTGEQYF; DNA: TGCAGCGTTCGGAGTAGGACTAGCACTGGCGAGCAGTACTTC
V: TRBV29-1; J: TRBJ1-1; D: .; size: .; CDR3: CSVYGENTEAFF; DNA: TGCAGCGTTTATGGAGAGAACACTGAAGCTTTCTTT
V: TRBV3-1/TRBV3-2; J: TRBJ1-2; D: .; size: .; CDR3: CASSQDKGFYGYTF; DNA: TGTGCCAGCAGCCAAGACAAGGGGTTCTATGGCTACACCTTC
V: TRBV5-4; J: TRBJ2-3; D: TRBD2; size: .; CDR3: CASSRTGGMGTDTQYF; DNA: TGTGCCAGCAGTAGGACGGGAGGGATGGGGACAGATACGCAGTATTTT
V: TRBV5-5; J: TRBJ2-7; D: .; size: .; CDR3: CASSLWQGRYEQYF; DNA: TGTGCCAGCAGCTTGTGGCAGGGTCGGTACGAGCAGTACTTC
V: TRBV2; J: TRBJ1-2; D: .; size: .; CDR3: CASSEKLSNYGYTF; DNA: TGTGCCAGCAGTGAGAAACTTTCTAACTATGGCTACACCTTC
V: TRBV25-1; J: TRBJ1-2; D: .; size: .; CDR3: CASSEAPGGGERGYTF; DNA: TGTGCCAGCAGTGAAGCCCCCGGTGGGGGGGAGCGAGGCTACACCTTC
V: TRBV14; J: TRBJ2-1; D: TRBD2; size: .; CDR3: CASTGGESHNEQFF; DNA: TGTGCCAGCACTGGGGGGGAGTCCCACAATGAGCAGTTCTTC
V: TRBV29-1; J: TRBJ2-1; D: TRBD2; size: .; CDR3: CSVEDVGLAGGIGNEQFF; DNA: TGCAGCGTTGAAGATGTGGGACTAGCGGGAGGGATTGGGAATGAGCAGTTCTTC
V: TRBV11-3; J: TRBJ1-1; D: .; size: .; CDR3: CASSLRGGTEAFF; DNA: TGTGCCAGCAGCCTAAGGGGGGGCACTGAAGCTTTCTTT
V: TRBV27; J: TRBJ1-1; D: .; size: .; CDR3: CASTQTYLNTEAFF; DNA: TGTGCCAGCACCCAGACATATCTTAACACTGAAGCTTTCTTT
V: TRBV19; J: TRBJ1-1; D: .; size: .; CDR3: CASKVGRGGKTEAFF; DNA: TGTGCCAGTAAGGTGGGAAGGGGGGGTAAGACTGAAGCTTTCTTT
V: TRBV18; J: TRBJ2-5; D: .; size: .; CDR3: CASSPSVGSKETQYF; DNA: TGTGCCAGCTCACCTTCAGTTGGCTCAAAAGAGACCCAGTACTTC
V: TRBV3-1/TRBV3-2; J: TRBJ2-7; D: TRBD2; size: .; CDR3: CASSHPGRAKYEQYF; DNA: TGTGCCAGCAGCCACCCCGGGAGGGCCAAGTACGAGCAGTACTTC
V: TRBV19; J: TRBJ1-2; D: .; size: .; CDR3: CASKDRSNYGYTF; DNA: TGTGCCAGTAAAGACAGGTCTAACTATGGCTACACCTTC
V: TRBV13; J: TRBJ2-3; D: TRBD1; size: .; CDR3: CASSLGQGAPADTQYF; DNA: TGTGCCAGCAGCCTGGGACAGGGGGCTCCGGCAGATACGCAGTATTTT
V: TRBV10-3; J: TRBJ1-3; D: .; size: .; CDR3: CAINGWNSGNTIYF; DNA: TGTGCCATCAACGGGTGGAACTCTGGAAACACCATATATTTT
V: TRBV5-1; J: TRBJ2-7; D: TRBD1; size: .; CDR3: CASSLEGQGYEQYF; DNA: TGCGCCAGCAGCTTGGAAGGACAGGGCTACGAGCAGTACTTC
V: TRBV4-1; J: TRBJ2-1; D: TRBD1; size: once; CDR3: CASSQARQGNEQFF; DNA: TGCGCCAGCAGCCAAGCCCGACAGGGGAATGAGCAGTTCTTC
V: TRBV6-5; J: TRBJ2-2; D: .; size: .; CDR3: CASSLNPRTAGELFF; DNA: TGTGCCAGCAGCCTAAACCCCAGGACAGCCGGGGAGCTGTTTTTT
V: TRBV12-3/TRBV12-4; J: TRBJ2-7; D: TRBD2; size: .; CDR3: CASSPGLAHEQYF; DNA: TGTGCCAGCAGCCCCGGACTAGCCCACGAGCAGTACTTC
V: TRBV7-8; J: TRBJ2-1; D: TRBD2; size: .; CDR3: CASSLSGRSSYNEQFF; DNA: TGTGCCAGCAGCTTAAGCGGGAGGAGCTCCTACAATGAGCAGTTCTTC
V: TRBV10-2; J: TRBJ2-1; D: TRBD2; size: .; CDR3: CASSEMLAGGSEQFF; DNA: TGCGCCAGCAGTGAAATGCTAGCGGGAGGTTCTGAGCAGTTCTTC
V: TRBV15; J: TRBJ1-2; D: .; size: .; CDR3: CATSGPRSRLYGYTF; DNA: TGTGCCACCAGCGGTCCGCGGTCCCGGCTGTACGGCTACACCTTC